Following are 29 T cell receptor beta chains from one sample sequenced in a study of T cell responses to AZD1222 COVID-19 vaccine. The assay was immunoSEQ multiplex PCR, and TCRdb's table has in-frame clones only and misses some. The repertoire has about 110,000 clones, 80% to 95% of them found once; the top ten carry roughly 8%. The material was peripheral blood, obtained 28 days after the second AZD1222 dose. These receptors originate from an adult who received the AZD1222 COVID-19 vaccine.

This clone was observed a few times. This chain links TRBV6-2 or TRBV6-3 with TRBJ1-1; 8 positions agree with TRBD1. V shed 5 bases, J shed 5 bases, and the junction held 10 bases outside the gene matches. CDR3 length equals 15 residues. Per germline, CDR1 MNHEY and CDR2 SVGEGT. In nucleotides, the CDR3 is TGTGCCAGCAGTCAGCACGGACAGGGTTTGACTGAAGCTTTCTTT. This sequence encodes CASSQHGQGLTEAFF.

The chain carries TRBV11-1 and TRBJ2-3; 9 bases are a match to TRBD2. Looked up from germline, CDR1 is SGHAT and CDR2 is FQDESV (reference sequence). The CDR3 is made up of 16 amino acids. Unmatched junction bases numbered 7, after V lost 1 base and J lost 5 bases. The CDR3 loop reads CASSLGASGKKDTQYF. The CDR3 DNA is TGTGCCAGCAGCTTAGGGGCTAGCGGGAAAAAAGATACGCAGTATTTT. The full variable domain, completed using reference TRBV11-1 and TRBJ2-3, is EAEVAQSPRYKITEKSQAVAFWCDPISGHATLYWYRQILGQGPELLVQFQDESVVDDSQLPKDRFSAERLKGVDSTLKIQPAELGDSAMYLCASSLGASGKKDTQYFGPGTRLTVL.

This clone was seen only a few times. The chain employs TRBV7-9 and TRBJ1-4, with 7 bases aligning to TRBD1. CDR1 is SEHNR, CDR2 FQNEAQ, per germline (reference sequence). V dropped 0 bases and J dropped 8; count of bases not matched to a gene: 6. The CDR3 is 15 residues long. The CDR3 loop is CASSLASGTDEKLFF. The CDR3 DNA follows: TGTGCCAGCAGCTTAGCATCCGGGACAGACGAAAAACTGTTTTTT. Looking up the rest from reference TRBV7-9 and TRBJ1-4 gives the full variable domain: DTGVSQNPRHKITKRGQNVTFRCDPISEHNRLYWYRQTLGQGPEFLTYFQNEAQLEKSRLLSDRFSAERPKGSFSTLEIQRTEQGDSAMYLCASSLASGTDEKLFFGSGTQLSVL.

This sequence joins TRBV7-9 and TRBJ2-7; TRBD2 matches at 10 bases. CDR3 length equals 18 residues. Germline V lookup: CDR1 SEHNR, CDR2 FQNEAQ (reference sequence). Germline trimming cut 2 bases from V and 3 bases from J; bases unmatched to any gene: 13. CDR3 sequence reads: CASSLLPSGGSTVYEQYF. The CDR3 DNA sequence: TGTGCCAGCAGCTTACTCCCTAGCGGGGGTTCAACCGTCTACGAGCAGTACTTC.

This chain joins TRBV29-1 and TRBJ1-2; 10 bases match TRBD1. Trimming removed 6 bases from V and 6 bases from J; junction bases left unmatched: 7. Germline V gives CDR1 SQVTM, CDR2 ANQGSEA. The CDR3 is 13 amino acids. The CDR3 nucleotides are TGCAGCGTCGATGACAGGGGGCTGGATGGCTACACCTTC. Residues: CSVDDRGLDGYTF.

V and J are TRBV7-2 and TRBJ2-7, with D uncertain. Trimming removed 4 bases at V and 0 bases at J, with 19 bases between. CDR3 size: 17 residues. CDR1 is SGHTA and CDR2 is FQGNSA in the germline V gene. The CDR3 reads CASSSPLPKTSSYEQYF. CDR3 nucleotide sequence: TGTGCCAGCAGCTCTCCTCTCCCCAAGACAAGCTCCTACGAGCAGTACTTC.

V usage is TRBV3-1 (or the pseudogene TRBV3-2) and J usage is TRBJ2-2, with D possibly being TRBD1 or TRBD2 (5 bases each). The CDR3 totals 16 residues. CDR1 LGHDT and CDR2 YNNKEL come from the germline V gene (reference sequence). Trimming cost V 2 bases and J 7 bases, with 17 bases left between them. The CDR3 spells CASSQLGTPRGGELFF. The CDR3 DNA follows: TGTGCCAGCAGCCAACTTGGGACCCCCCGAGGCGGGGAGCTGTTTTTT.

This clone was counted at least ten times. This chain uses TRBV27 with TRBJ1-5; possible D gene TRBD1, 5 bases. The CDR3 is made up of 15 amino acids. Between the trimmed V and J ends, which lost 6 bases and 9 bases, there was a span of 21 bases. Germline CDR1 is MNHEY and CDR2 is SMNVEV (reference sequence). CDR3 DNA: TGTGCCAGCAGCCAGGGACCGCCTTTGGGGCCGCCCCAGCATTTT. This translates into CASSQGPPLGPPQHF.

The CDR3: CASSPQGEATNEKLFF. The CDR3 bases are TGTGCCAGCTCACCACAGGGTGAAGCAACTAATGAAAAACTGTTTTTT. The rearrangement joins TRBV18 to TRBJ1-4; no firm D call. The germline V gene encodes CDR1 KGHSH and CDR2 LQKENI. The CDR3 sequence is 16 residues long. Trimming removed 1 base at V and 0 bases at J, with 9 bases between.

The genes are TRBV4-1 and TRBJ2-1; D uncertain. Trimming cost V 4 bases and J 9 bases, with 10 bases left between them. Looked up from germline, CDR1 is MGHRA and CDR2 is YSYEKL. The CDR3 contains 12 residues. CDR3 residues: CASSRSWGEQFF. Written as DNA, the CDR3 is TGCGCCAGCAGCCGCAGTTGGGGTGAGCAGTTCTTC.

The rearrangement links TRBV7-8 to TRBJ1-2; 9 nucleotides agree with TRBD1. The CDR3 spans 18 residues. The junction had 18 bases not matched to a gene; V was cut back by 5 bases and J by 5 bases. Germline V gene data show CDR1 as SGHVS and CDR2 as FQNEAQ. CDR3 amino acids: CASSLGRGEGQGGYGYTF. In DNA form, the CDR3 reads TGTGCCAGCAGCCTCGGGAGGGGAGAGGGACAGGGTGGATATGGCTACACCTTC.

V usage is TRBV7-3 and J usage is TRBJ1-4, with 7 bases lining up with TRBD1. This CDR3 contains 15 residues. Germline CDR1 SGHTA, CDR2 FQGTGA. Trimming took 5 bases from V and 0 from J; bases not matched to a gene: 3. CDR3 DNA: TGTGCCAGCAGCCCAGGGACAGCAACTAATGAAAAACTGTTTTTT. It codes for CASSPGTATNEKLFF.

The rearrangement links TRBV15 to TRBJ1-5, with 9 bases fitting TRBD1. The CDR3 spans 20 residues. CDR1 LNHNV and CDR2 YYDKDF come from the germline V gene (reference sequence). Trimming removed 0 bases from V and 4 bases from J; junction bases left unmatched: 16. CDR3 sequence: CATSREGVLGQGRINQPQHF. The CDR3 nucleotides read TGTGCCACCAGCAGAGAAGGGGTTCTCGGACAGGGGAGAATTAATCAGCCCCAGCATTTT.

This chain links TRBV9 with TRBJ1-1; TRBD1 matches 7 bases. V gave up 3 bases and J gave up 10 bases; unmatched junction bases: 12. The germline gives CDR1 SGDLS, CDR2 YYNGEE. The CDR3 contains 14 residues. Here the CDR3 reads CASSGATGLETAFF. CDR3 in DNA: TGTGCCAGCAGCGGAGCGACAGGGTTGGAGACAGCTTTCTTT.

The CDR3 coding sequence is TGTGCCAGCAGCCCCTCGGGGAACACCATATATTTT. Protein product: CASSPSGNTIYF. The chain carries TRBV6-5 and TRBJ1-3; D not certain. V lost 6 bases and J 7 bases, leaving 10 bases between the germline ends. The germline V gene has CDR1 MNHEY and CDR2 SVGAGI. The CDR3 spans 12 residues.

The V and J genes are TRBV25-1 and TRBJ2-5, with D hard to call. The CDR3 spans 13 residues. CDR1 is MGHDK, CDR2 SYGVNS, per germline. V lost 3 bases and J lost 4, with 9 bases in between. CDR3 loop: CASSETAPETQYF. The CDR3 DNA sequence: TGTGCCAGCAGTGAGACCGCCCCAGAGACCCAGTACTTC.

The V and J genes are TRBV25-1 and TRBJ2-2, with D perhaps matching TRBD1 (5 bases). This CDR3 contains 16 residues. Germline CDR1 reads MGHDK; CDR2 reads SYGVNS. V was shortened by 3 bases and J by 4 bases, with 15 bases between the two germline ends. CDR3 residues: CASSDPLRTSTGELFF. In DNA form, the CDR3 reads TGTGCCAGCAGTGACCCCCTCCGGACATCCACCGGGGAGCTGTTTTTT.

Here the CDR3 reads CASSPTYGTGGYEQYF. The CDR3 DNA reads as TGTGCCAGCTCACCCACCTACGGGACAGGGGGCTACGAGCAGTACTTC. The V and J genes are TRBV18 and TRBJ2-7, with 11 positions matching TRBD1. Trimming cost V 3 bases and J 3 bases; bases outside gene matches: 7. From germline, CDR1 is KGHSH and CDR2 LQKENI. This CDR3 region has 16 residues.

The V call is TRBV7-3, the J call TRBJ2-3; possible D gene TRBD1, 6 bases. Germline V CDR1 and CDR2: SGHTA, FQGTGA. The V end lost 5 bases, the J end lost 2 bases, and 11 bases lay between the germline ends. This CDR3 comprises 14 residues. The CDR3 region has the DNA TGTGCCAGCAGCCCACAGGGACACACAGATACGCAGTATTTT. As protein: CASSPQGHTDTQYF.

The rearrangement links TRBV27 to TRBJ2-2; either TRBD1 or TRBD2 may fit D (5 bases each). Per germline, CDR1 MNHEY and CDR2 SMNVEV (reference sequence). The germline V and J ends were trimmed by 7 bases and 7 bases, with 22 bases remaining between them. The CDR3 has 16 amino acids. The CDR3 is CASTLRSGGAFGELFF. DNA of the CDR3: TGTGCCAGCACCCTAAGGAGCGGTGGGGCCTTCGGGGAGCTGTTTTTT.

The chain joins TRBV5-4 to TRBJ2-3, with 12 bases identical to TRBD2. Germline CDR1 and CDR2: SGHNT and YYREEE (reference sequence). J lost 6 bases, V lost 2 bases, and 7 bases had no gene match. This CDR3 has 16 amino acids. CDR3 loop: CASSFASGGVLDTQYF. The CDR3 nucleotides read TGTGCCAGCAGCTTTGCTAGCGGGGGGGTGCTGGATACGCAGTATTTT.

This chain uses TRBV6-2 or TRBV6-3 with TRBJ2-7; D gene uncertain. The CDR3 is 12 residues long. Germline V gene sequence: CDR1 MNHEY, CDR2 SVGEGT. Trimming took 3 bases from V and 9 from J, leaving 12 bases between them. In nucleotides, the CDR3 is TGTGCCAGCAGTTATTTGACCGACTGGCAGTACTTC. Translating gives CASSYLTDWQYF.

CDR3 loop: CASSEKEKLFF. The CDR3, as DNA: TGTGCCAGCAGCGAAAAAGAAAAACTGTTTTTT. The chain has TRBV6-6 and TRBJ1-4, with unresolved D. Deletions cut 6 bases from V and 8 bases from J, with 7 bases between. This CDR3 contains 11 residues. The germline V gene encodes CDR1 MNHNY and CDR2 SVGAGI (reference sequence).

This clone occurred a few times. J is TRBJ2-7 and V is TRBV7-2, with 7 bases lining up with TRBD1. The germline V gene encodes CDR1 SGHTA and CDR2 FQGNSA. The CDR3 length is 14 residues. V lost 1 base and J lost 1; bases outside the gene matches: 1. CDR3 sequence: CASSLDRGSYEQYF. In DNA form, the CDR3 reads TGTGCCAGCAGCTTAGACAGGGGTTCCTACGAGCAGTACTTC.

The rearrangement links TRBV19 to TRBJ2-7, with TRBD2 identical over 7 bases. The CDR3 totals 15 residues. Germline CDR1 LNHDA, CDR2 SQIVND (reference sequence). J gave up 1 base and V 5 bases, and 8 bases lay outside the gene matches. The CDR3: CASSPAWGGSYEQYF. Here the CDR3 DNA reads TGTGCCAGTAGTCCCGCGTGGGGGGGTTCCTACGAGCAGTACTTC.

As DNA, the CDR3 is TGTGCCAGCAGCTCGGCCCGAGCTGGGACTAGCGGGGCTTACGAGCAGTACTTC. Translated, it gives CASSSARAGTSGAYEQYF. The chain links TRBV7-2 to TRBJ2-7, with 13 nucleotides matching TRBD2. The trim removed 4 bases at V and 4 bases at J, leaving 13 bases unmatched. CDR1 SGHTA and CDR2 FQGNSA come from the germline V gene. This CDR3 spans 18 amino acids.

The V call is TRBV5-8, the J call TRBJ1-4; maybe TRBD1 (6 bases). The CDR3 is made up of 15 amino acids. Germline V CDR1 and CDR2: SGHTS, YDEGEE. V dropped 2 bases and J dropped 5 bases, with 13 bases sitting between them. CDR3 DNA sequence: TGTGCCAGCAGCTTCGTTCGGGACAAAAATGAAAAACTGTTTTTT. This sequence encodes CASSFVRDKNEKLFF.

The chain links TRBV29-1 to TRBJ2-7; D call uncertain. Germline-derived CDR1 and CDR2 are SQVTM and ANQGSEA. The germline V and J ends were trimmed by 4 bases and 1 base, with 5 bases remaining between them. CDR3 length equals 11 residues. CDR3 amino acids: CSVGLSYEQYF. DNA of the CDR3: TGCAGCGTTGGGCTGTCCTACGAGCAGTACTTC.

V usage is TRBV5-1 and J usage is TRBJ2-7, with a tentative D call TRBD1 (5 bases). The CDR3 runs 15 residues. From germline, CDR1 is SGHRS and CDR2 YFSETQ. The ends were cut back, 1 base at V and 2 bases at J, with 13 bases in the middle. CDR3 sequence (DNA): TGCGCCAGCAGCTTGAGCAGGGTGAAGACCTACGAGCAGTACTTC. Amino acid sequence: CASSLSRVKTYEQYF.